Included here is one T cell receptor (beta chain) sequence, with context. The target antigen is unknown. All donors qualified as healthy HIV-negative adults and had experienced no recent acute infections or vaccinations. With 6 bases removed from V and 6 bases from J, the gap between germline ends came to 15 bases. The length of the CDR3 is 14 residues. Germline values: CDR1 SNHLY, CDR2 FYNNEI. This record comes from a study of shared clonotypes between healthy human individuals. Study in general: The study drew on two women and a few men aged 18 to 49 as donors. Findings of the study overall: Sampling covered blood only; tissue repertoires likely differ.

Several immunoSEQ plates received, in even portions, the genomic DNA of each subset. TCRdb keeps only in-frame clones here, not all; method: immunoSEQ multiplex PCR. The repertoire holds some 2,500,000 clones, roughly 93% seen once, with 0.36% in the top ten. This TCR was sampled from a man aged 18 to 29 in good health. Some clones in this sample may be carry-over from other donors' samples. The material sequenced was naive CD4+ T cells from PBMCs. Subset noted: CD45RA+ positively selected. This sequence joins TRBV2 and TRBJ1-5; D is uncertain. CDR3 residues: CASSTGEGSQPQHF. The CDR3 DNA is TGTGCCAGCAGCACCGGAGAAGGAAGTCAGCCCCAGCATTTT.